This T cell receptor beta chain was sequenced during a study of CD4 T cell repertoires in COVID-19. CDR1 and CDR2 from the germline V gene are MDHEN and SYDVKM. Unmatched junction bases numbered 3, after V lost 2 bases and J lost 2 bases. This CDR3 comprises 15 residues. The memory T cells were sequenced right after ex vivo isolation, without culture. TCRdb's table, derived via immunoSEQ multiplex PCR, lists solely in-frame clones and lacks some. The sample consists of 65,000 to 95,000 clones, approximately 83% of them appearing once. The V and J genes are TRBV28 and TRBJ2-1; TRBD2 matches 7 bases. This receptor was obtained from a human donor who had COVID-19. The material was CD4+ T cells from peripheral blood, obtained after recovery from COVID-19. For the CDR3, the DNA is TGTGCCAGCAGTTTAAGCGGGAAGGCCTACAATGAGCAGTTCTTC. Protein product: CASSLSGKAYNEQFF. The full variable domain, rest sourced from reference TRBV28 and TRBJ2-1, is DVKVTQSSRYLVKRTGEKVFLECVQDMDHENMFWYRQDPGLGLRLIYFSYDVKMKEKGDIPEGYSVSREKKERFSLILESASTNQTSMYLCASSLSGKAYNEQFFGPGTRLTVL.